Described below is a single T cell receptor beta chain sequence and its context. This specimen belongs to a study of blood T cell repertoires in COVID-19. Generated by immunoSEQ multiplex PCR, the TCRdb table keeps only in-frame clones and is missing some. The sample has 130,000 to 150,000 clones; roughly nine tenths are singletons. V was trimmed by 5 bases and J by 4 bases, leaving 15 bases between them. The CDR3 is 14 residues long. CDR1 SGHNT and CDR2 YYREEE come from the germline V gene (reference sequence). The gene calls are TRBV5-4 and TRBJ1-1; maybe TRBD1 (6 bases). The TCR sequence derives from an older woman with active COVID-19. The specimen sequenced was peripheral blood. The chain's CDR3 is CASRKETGPTEAFF. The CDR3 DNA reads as TGTGCCAGCAGAAAGGAGACAGGCCCCACTGAAGCTTTCTTT.